Following are 10 T cell receptor beta chains from one sample sequenced in a study of blood T cell repertoires in COVID-19 (dated by TCRdb to 2019 to 2021). Libraries were prepared through the immunoSEQ multiplex PCR assay. The immuneACCESS repertoire file appears here via TCRdb, limited to in-frame rearrangements. These files lack a portion of the clones; in checked studies, under half of the deficit traces to unresolved V genes, and the cause of the others is not known. For this sample there are about 240,000 clones; about 90% appear just once. Approximately 7.9% of the sample goes to the ten largest clones. The material sequenced was peripheral blood. The receptors stem from a man between 60 and 70 years old who had recovered from COVID-19.

As to this clone: Other DNA sequences in this specimen translate into the identical CDR3. V gene TRBV20-1 combines with J gene TRBJ2-5, with D hard to call. CDR1 and CDR2 from the germline V gene are DFQATT and SNEGSKA (reference sequence). The V end lost 2 bases, the J end lost 2 bases, and 3 bases lay between the germline ends. The CDR3 has 11 amino acids. In DNA form, the CDR3 reads TGCAGTGCTAGACAGCAAGAGACCCAGTACTTC. Its translation: CSARQQETQYF.

J is TRBJ1-5 and V is TRBV6-5, with 7 bases matching TRBD1. This CDR3 is 14 amino acids long. The V segment lost 6 bases and the J segment 4 bases; nucleotides outside the gene matches: 6. In germline, CDR1 is MNHEY, CDR2 SVGAGI. The CDR3 DNA reads as TGTGCCAGCAGACAGGGGCTAGGAAATCAGCCCCAGCATTTT. It encodes CASRQGLGNQPQHF.

The V call is TRBV19, the J call TRBJ1-2; D might be TRBD1 (5 bases). The CDR3 is made up of 16 amino acids. Per germline, CDR1 LNHDA and CDR2 SQIVND (reference sequence). V lost 6 bases, J lost 1 base, and 18 bases lay in between. The CDR3, as DNA: TGTGCCAGTAGCATCATAATGGACGGGGGTAACTATGGCTACACCTTC. Protein product: CASSIIMDGGNYGYTF.

The V call is TRBV19, the J call TRBJ1-4; unclear D gene. CDR3 length: 14 amino acids. V was pared by 5 bases and J by 5 bases, with 12 bases between. CDR1 and CDR2 from the germline V gene are LNHDA and SQIVND (reference sequence). CDR3 protein: CASSLGRMNEKLFF. The CDR3 DNA follows: TGTGCCAGTAGTTTGGGGAGGATGAATGAAAAACTGTTTTTT.

This clone was detected only once. The genes are TRBV10-3 and TRBJ2-7; D is unresolved. The V and J ends lost 7 bases and 2 bases respectively, with 15 bases between them. Germline CDR1 reads ENHRY; CDR2 reads SYGVKD. The CDR3 extends over 14 amino acids. The CDR3 is CAIKSSGRTYEQYF. The CDR3 nucleotides read TGTGCCATCAAAAGTTCTGGCAGGACCTACGAGCAGTACTTC.

The chain is built from TRBV19 and TRBJ2-7, with D possibly TRBD2 on 6 matching bases. Between the trimmed V and J ends, which lost 1 base and 7 bases, there was a span of 11 bases. Germline assignment: CDR1 LNHDA and CDR2 SQIVND (reference sequence). The CDR3 loop spans 13 amino acids. The DNA of the CDR3 is TGTGCCAGTAGTATAGTCCCGGGGAGGGAGCAGTACTTC. Translated, it gives CASSIVPGREQYF.

The V gene is TRBV6-1, the J gene TRBJ1-5; tentatively, D is TRBD1 (5 bases). CDR3 length: 15 residues. Trimming shortened V by 1 base and J by 4 bases, and 11 bases separated the two germline ends. From germline, CDR1 is MNHNS and CDR2 SASEGT. CDR3 in DNA: TGTGCCAGCAGTGAAGAACCGGCAGGGAATCAGCCCCAGCATTTT. Protein: CASSEEPAGNQPQHF.

In its sample, this clone was seen once. The chain uses TRBV12-3 or TRBV12-4 and TRBJ2-3; 8 bases fit TRBD1. The CDR3 sequence is 13 residues long. The ends lost 6 bases at V and 3 bases at J; junction bases unmatched: 2. The CDR3 nucleotides read TGTGCCAGCAGGTGGACAGGGACAGATACGCAGTATTTT. Translating it yields CASRWTGTDTQYF.

The chain links TRBV6-5 to TRBJ1-2; 7 nucleotides agree with TRBD1. Losses at the gene ends were 5 bases for V and 4 bases for J; bases not matched to a gene: 10. The CDR3 is 15 amino acids. Germline V gene data show CDR1 as MNHEY and CDR2 as SVGAGI. The CDR3 loop reads CASSKRTGRGYGYTF. The DNA for the CDR3 is TGTGCCAGCAGTAAACGGACAGGAAGGGGCTATGGCTACACCTTC.

The gene calls are TRBV5-1 and TRBJ2-5, with 10 bases aligning to TRBD2. The CDR3 runs 16 residues. The ends lost 4 bases at V and 5 bases at J; junction bases unmatched: 11. Germline assignment: CDR1 SGHRS and CDR2 YFSETQ. For the CDR3, the DNA is TGCGCCAGCAGCGCTACTAGCGGGGCCCGAGGGGAGACCCAGTACTTC. Its translation is CASSATSGARGETQYF.